This T cell receptor (beta chain) came from a study of radiation and T cells in renal cell carcinoma (dated by TCRdb to between 2020 and 2021). Describing the broader study: In total, fewer than 55 samples underwent TCR beta sequencing: some 25 tumors plus 27 peripheral blood samples. The last blood draw occurred 4 weeks after radiation, at the same time as nephrectomy. A total of roughly 4 million unique CDR3 nucleotide sequences, encoding fewer than 3,000,000 unique CDR3 amino acid sequences, were found across all 50 or so samples. Findings and caveats that apply to the study as a whole: Because the trial had a single-armed design, the trial could not examine how radiation dose or scheduling affected the TCR repertoire. Changes in the blood repertoire were not tracked past 4 weeks after treatment. In blood, the top tumor clonotypes increased between baseline and 2 weeks post-radiation and then shrank by 4 weeks, which suggests that tumor-resident clones expanded only transiently. Because no pretreatment tumor biopsies were available, whether clonotypes were present in the tumor at baseline could not be determined.

About this clone: Its antigen is not yet known. No per-base quality is available; no much larger clone lies one base away.

V loses 0 bases of germline sequence and J loses 6 bases, and the interval between the two ends is 15 bases. The germline V gene (reference sequence) provides CDR1 GTSNPN and CDR2 SVGIG. CDR3 length: 15 amino acids, cysteine to phenylalanine. CDR3 DNA only is kept here, 45 bases in frame from base 1. TCR beta libraries were generated from genomic DNA with the immunoSEQ kit, following the manufacturer's recommendations. For library preparation, a first multiplex PCR was performed with proprietary primers, followed by a second PCR in which unique barcodes were added, and bead cleanups were performed after each round. Each sample batch included a kit-provided positive control reaction and a negative control reaction. The final libraries underwent checking on an Agilent 4200 TapeStation D1000 ScreenTape, volumetric pooling, and quantification by qPCR. Sequencing was performed on an Illumina NextSeq500 using a MidOutput 150-cycle cartridge, with 156 Read1 cycles, 15 Index1 cycles, and the kit custom primers. The pooled library was loaded at 0.75 to 1 pM, with a 20% PhiX control spiked in. For the original study's pipeline: Vendor-processed data were analyzed in R, and a clonotype was defined as all T cells sharing the same CDR3 nucleotide sequence. In the clone abundance analyses, frequencies in each sample were normalized to that sample's 10,000 most abundant clones. Public T cell clones, which averaged fewer than five per sample, were removed prior to analysis. An abundance difference of at least 32-fold between compartments was the criterion for calling clonotypes tumor-enriched or baseline blood-enriched. Clonotypes expanded or contracted between blood time points were identified with a beta-binomial differential abundance model. Tumor-blood repertoire similarity was measured with the Baroni-Urbani and Buser coefficient, and groups were compared using two-tailed Wilcoxon tests in R. The table was pulled from immuneACCESS by TCRdb, which kept in-frame rearrangements only. Such tables lose some clones; where checked, under half of the loss comes from unresolved V genes, and the rest has no known cause. V and J calls and clone size are copied from that table; D and trimming were computed from the DNA. The table for this sample lists about 74,000 clones; roughly nine tenths of them were counted only once. The ten largest clones take up 5% to 7.5% of the sample.

What the time point label conveys for this sample: blood 4 weeks post-SBRT, at nephrectomy. In light of the paper, this sample's treatment or condition label describes: 15 Gy SBRT to primary tumor, nephrectomy 4 weeks later. Samples were obtained from a clinical trial, in which 15 Gy stereotactic body radiation therapy was delivered to primary renal cell carcinomas and nephrectomy was performed 4 weeks later. Serial peripheral blood from radiation-treated patients was sampled at baseline, 2 weeks and 4 weeks after SBRT to track tumor-enriched clonotypes. Every patient had renal cell carcinoma of clear cell pathology. The QIAamp DNA Blood Mini Kit (Qiagen) was used to prepare genomic DNA for TCR sequencing. The analyses included just those samples that passed every quality control check.

Sequencing was performed on blood, taken from a patient whose treatment included radiotherapy and nephrectomy. The chain employs TRBV30 and TRBJ2-1; the D call is possibly TRBD1 or TRBD2, each sharing 7 bases. This clonotype originated in a woman aged 65 to 85 with renal cell carcinoma. CDR3 protein: CAWSVGRGGRNEQFF. Here is the DNA: TGTGCCTGGAGTGTAGGCAGGGGGGGTCGCAATGAGCAGTTCTTC.